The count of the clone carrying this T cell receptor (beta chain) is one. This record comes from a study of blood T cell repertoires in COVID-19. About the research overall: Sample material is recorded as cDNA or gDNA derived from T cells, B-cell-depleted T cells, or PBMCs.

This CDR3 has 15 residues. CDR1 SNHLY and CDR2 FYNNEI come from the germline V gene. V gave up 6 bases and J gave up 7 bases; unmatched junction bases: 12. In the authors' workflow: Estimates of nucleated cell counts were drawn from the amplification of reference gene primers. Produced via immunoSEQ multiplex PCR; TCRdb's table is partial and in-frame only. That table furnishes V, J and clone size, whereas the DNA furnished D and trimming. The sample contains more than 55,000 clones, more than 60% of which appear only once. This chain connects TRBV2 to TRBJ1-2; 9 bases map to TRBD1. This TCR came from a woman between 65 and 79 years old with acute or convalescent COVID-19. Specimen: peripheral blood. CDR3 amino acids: CASRAPGQGKGGYTF. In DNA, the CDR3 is TGTGCCAGCAGGGCCCCGGGACAGGGAAAAGGTGGCTACACCTTC.